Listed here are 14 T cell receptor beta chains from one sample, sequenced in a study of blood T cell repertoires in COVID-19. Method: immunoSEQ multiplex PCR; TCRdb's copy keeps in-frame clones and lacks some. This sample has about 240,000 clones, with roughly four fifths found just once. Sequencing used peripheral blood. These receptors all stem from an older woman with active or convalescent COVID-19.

The CDR3 DNA is TGTGCCAGCAGTGCAGGGGAGGGTTGGGAGCAGTACTTC. Translation: CASSAGEGWEQYF. V gene TRBV2 combines with J gene TRBJ2-7; the D gene is possibly TRBD2 (7 bases). The CDR3 totals 13 residues. The ends were cut back, 4 bases at V and 7 bases at J, with 14 bases in the middle. The germline V gene has CDR1 SNHLY and CDR2 FYNNEI.

CDR3 DNA sequence: TGTGCCTGGAGTCAAGGACAGGGCTACCAAGAGACCCAGTACTTC. This codes for CAWSQGQGYQETQYF. The rearrangement uses TRBV30 and TRBJ2-5, with TRBD1 matching 8 bases. V gave up 2 bases and J gave up 0 bases; unmatched junction bases: 5. Germline V lookup: CDR1 GTSNPN, CDR2 SVGIG (reference sequence). This CDR3 comprises 15 residues. The whole variable domain, filled in from reference TRBV30 and TRBJ2-5, reads SQTIHQWPATLVQPVGSPLSLECTVEGTSNPNLYWYRQAAGRGLQLLFYSVGIGQISSEVPQNLSASRPQDRQFILSSKKLLLSDSGFYLCAWSQGQGYQETQYFGPGTRLLVL.

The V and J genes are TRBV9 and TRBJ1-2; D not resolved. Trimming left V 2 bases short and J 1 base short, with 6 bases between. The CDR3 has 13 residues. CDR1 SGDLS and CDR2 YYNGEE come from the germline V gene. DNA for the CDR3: TGTGCCAGCAGCGTGGGCAGTAACTATGGCTACACCTTC. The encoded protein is CASSVGSNYGYTF.

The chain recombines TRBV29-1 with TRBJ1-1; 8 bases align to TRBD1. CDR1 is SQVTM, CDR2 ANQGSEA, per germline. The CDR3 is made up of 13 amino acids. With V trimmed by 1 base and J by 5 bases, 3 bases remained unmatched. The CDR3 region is CSVEVTGATEAFF. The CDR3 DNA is TGCAGCGTTGAAGTGACAGGGGCAACTGAAGCTTTCTTT.

CDR3 protein: CASSGGQSLQETQYF. The CDR3, as DNA: TGCGCCAGCAGTGGAGGACAGAGCCTCCAAGAGACCCAGTACTTC. The chain couples TRBV10-1 to TRBJ2-5; D may be TRBD1 (6 bases). Deletions cut 4 bases from V and 1 base from J, with 13 bases between. The CDR3 covers 15 residues. Germline-derived CDR1 and CDR2 are WNHNN and SYGVQD (reference sequence).

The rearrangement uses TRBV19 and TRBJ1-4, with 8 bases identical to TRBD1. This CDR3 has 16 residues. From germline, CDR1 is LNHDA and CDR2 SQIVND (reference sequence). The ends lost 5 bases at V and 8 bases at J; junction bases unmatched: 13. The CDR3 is CASSQGATLTGEKLFF. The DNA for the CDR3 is TGTGCCAGTAGTCAGGGGGCAACATTGACTGGAGAAAAACTGTTTTTT.

This CDR3 is CASSLSWTGDNIQYF. CDR3 DNA sequence: TGTGCCAGCAGCTTGAGTTGGACAGGGGATAACATTCAGTACTTC. The chain has TRBV5-6 and TRBJ2-4; 9 bases fit TRBD1. The CDR3 is made up of 15 amino acids. Germline assignment: CDR1 SGHDT and CDR2 YYEEEE. The junction had 6 bases not matched to a gene; V was cut back by 1 base and J by 7 bases.

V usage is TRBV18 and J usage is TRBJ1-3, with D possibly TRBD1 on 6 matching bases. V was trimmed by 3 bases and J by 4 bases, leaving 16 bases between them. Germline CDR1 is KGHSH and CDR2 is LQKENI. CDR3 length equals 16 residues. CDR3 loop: CASSPGFTGSGNTIYF. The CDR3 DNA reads TGTGCCAGCTCACCCGGATTCACAGGGTCCGGAAACACCATATATTTT.

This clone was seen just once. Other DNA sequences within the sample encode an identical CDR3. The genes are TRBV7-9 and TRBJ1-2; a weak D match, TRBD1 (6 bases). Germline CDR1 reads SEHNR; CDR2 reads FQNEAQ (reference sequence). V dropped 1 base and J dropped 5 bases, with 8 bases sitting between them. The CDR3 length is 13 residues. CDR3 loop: CASSLGQGYGYTF. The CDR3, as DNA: TGTGCCAGCAGCTTAGGGCAGGGGTATGGCTACACCTTC.

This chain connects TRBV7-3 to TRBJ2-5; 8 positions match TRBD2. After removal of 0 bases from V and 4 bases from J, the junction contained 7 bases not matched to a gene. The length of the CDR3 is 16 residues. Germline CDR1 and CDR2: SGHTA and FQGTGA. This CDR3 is CASSLTTGGQGETQYF. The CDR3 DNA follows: TGTGCCAGCAGCTTAACAACGGGGGGGCAAGGAGAGACCCAGTACTTC. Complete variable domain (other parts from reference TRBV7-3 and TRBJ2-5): GAGVSQTPSNKVTEKGKYVELRCDPISGHTALYWYRQSLGQGPEFLIYFQGTGAADDSGLPNDRFFAVRPEGSVSTLKIQRTERGDSAVYLCASSLTTGGQGETQYFGPGTRLLVL.

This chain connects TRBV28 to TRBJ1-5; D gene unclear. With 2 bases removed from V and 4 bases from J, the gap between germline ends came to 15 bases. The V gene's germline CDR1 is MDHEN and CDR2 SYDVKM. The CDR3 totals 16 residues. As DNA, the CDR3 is TGTGCCAGCAGTTTAAGGGCAATTGGGAGGAATCAGCCCCAGCATTTT. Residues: CASSLRAIGRNQPQHF.

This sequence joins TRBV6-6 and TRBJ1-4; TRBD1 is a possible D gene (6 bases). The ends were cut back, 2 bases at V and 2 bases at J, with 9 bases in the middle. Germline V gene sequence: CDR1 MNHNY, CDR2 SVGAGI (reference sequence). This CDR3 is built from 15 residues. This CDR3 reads CASSYNGQTNEKLFF. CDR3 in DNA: TGTGCCAGCAGTTACAACGGACAGACTAATGAAAAACTGTTTTTT.

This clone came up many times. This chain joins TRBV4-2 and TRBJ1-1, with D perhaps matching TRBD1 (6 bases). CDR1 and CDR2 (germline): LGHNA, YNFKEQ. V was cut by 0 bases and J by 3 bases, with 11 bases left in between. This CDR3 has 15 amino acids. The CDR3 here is CASSQDEGGHTEAFF. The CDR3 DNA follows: TGTGCCAGCAGCCAAGATGAGGGGGGGCACACTGAAGCTTTCTTT.

The CDR3 region has the DNA TGTGCCAGCAGCTATAGCGGGGGGGCCCAGGAGACCCAGTACTTC. Translated, it gives CASSYSGGAQETQYF. The J gene is TRBJ2-5, the V gene TRBV7-7; 11 nucleotides agree with TRBD2. Germline CDR1 SSHAT, CDR2 FNYEAQ (reference sequence). The CDR3 is made up of 15 amino acids. The trim removed 4 bases at V and 5 bases at J, leaving 6 bases unmatched.